One and the same sample provided the 15 T cell receptor beta chains below, sequenced in a study of blood T cell repertoires in COVID-19. Measured with immunoSEQ multiplex PCR; TCRdb has only the in-frame clones, and not every one. Of tens of thousands of clones detected, 80% to 90% appear once; the ten largest clones hold more than 7.5%. Input material: peripheral blood. The source is a man aged 50 to 60 with active COVID-19.

The chain couples TRBV9 to TRBJ2-3; D gene uncertain. Germline-derived CDR1 and CDR2 are SGDLS and YYNGEE. This CDR3 contains 14 residues. The V gene lost 1 base and the J gene lost 1 base, with 7 bases spanning the gap. The chain's CDR3 is CASSVLQGTDTQYF. The CDR3 nucleotides read TGTGCCAGCAGCGTACTCCAGGGCACAGATACGCAGTATTTT. The full variable domain, rest sourced from reference TRBV9 and TRBJ2-3, is DSGVTQTPKHLITATGQRVTLRCSPRSGDLSVYWYQQSLDQGLQFLIQYYNGEERAKGNILERFSAQQFPDLHSELNLSSLELGDSALYFCASSVLQGTDTQYFGPGTRLTVL.

The J gene is TRBJ2-1, the V gene TRBV5-6; 11 bases agree with TRBD2. The junction had 3 bases not matched to a gene; V was cut back by 0 bases and J by 7 bases. Per germline, CDR1 SGHDT and CDR2 YYEEEE. The CDR3 extends over 15 amino acids. The CDR3 spells CASSLGLAGRNEQFF. CDR3 in DNA: TGTGCCAGCAGCTTGGGACTAGCGGGAAGGAATGAGCAGTTCTTC.

This clone was seen once. Within the sample, other DNA sequences also encode this same CDR3. The rearrangement joins TRBV30 to TRBJ1-1; D may be TRBD1 (5 bases). Trimming removed 3 bases at V and 0 bases at J, with 8 bases between. This CDR3 spans 13 amino acids. Germline CDR1 and CDR2: GTSNPN and SVGIG (reference sequence). CDR3 nucleotide sequence: TGTGCCTGGAGCGGACAAATGAACACTGAAGCTTTCTTT. Its translation is CAWSGQMNTEAFF.

The chain couples TRBV6-2 or TRBV6-3 to TRBJ1-6, with D possibly being TRBD1 (6 bases). This CDR3 has 14 residues. Between the trimmed V and J ends, which lost 6 bases and 8 bases, there was a span of 14 bases. CDR1 is MNHEY and CDR2 is SVGEGT in the germline V gene. The CDR3 nucleotides read TGTGCCAGCAGCTTAGGACAGCAGTATTCACCCCTCCACTTT. Protein sequence: CASSLGQQYSPLHF.

This clone appeared once. This rearrangement joins TRBV5-5 to TRBJ2-5; 10 bases fit TRBD2. The CDR3 runs to 15 residues. Germline CDR1 SGHKS, CDR2 YYEKEE (reference sequence). V lost 0 bases, J lost 13 bases, and 12 bases stayed unmatched. CDR3 in DNA: TGTGCCAGCAGCTTGGATACTAGCGGGGCCATTGGTGGGTACTTC. Translation: CASSLDTSGAIGGYF.

The V call is TRBV4-1, the J call TRBJ2-3; tentatively, D is TRBD2 (6 bases). Trimming cost V 1 base and J 1 base, with 12 bases left between them. Germline V CDR1 and CDR2: MGHRA, YSYEKL. This CDR3 comprises 16 residues. The CDR3 nucleotides read TGCGCCAGCAGCCAAGTTGGGGGACTTCGCACAGATACGCAGTATTTT. It is translated as CASSQVGGLRTDTQYF.

This chain links TRBV19 with TRBJ1-1; D uncertain. Germline loops: CDR1 LNHDA, CDR2 SQIVND (reference sequence). Trimming removed 7 bases from V and 1 base from J, with 10 bases in between. This CDR3 has 13 residues. The CDR3 protein is CASKPGTNTEAFF. The CDR3 coding sequence is TGTGCCAGTAAGCCGGGAACGAACACTGAAGCTTTCTTT.

There are a few counts of this clone. V and J are TRBV9 and TRBJ1-5; perhaps TRBD1 as D (5 bases). The CDR3 totals 14 residues. With 4 bases removed from V and 1 base from J, the gap between germline ends came to 9 bases. CDR1 and CDR2 (germline): SGDLS, YYNGEE. CDR3 bases: TGTGCCAGCAGCCCCAGGGAAAGCAATCAGCCCCAGCATTTT. Translation: CASSPRESNQPQHF.

The chain has TRBV7-2 and TRBJ2-3; D is possibly TRBD1 (6 bases). Germline V gene lookup returns CDR1 SGHTA and CDR2 FQGNSA. V shed 5 bases and J shed 6 bases, with 15 bases lying between them. This CDR3 contains 14 residues. CDR3: CASSGGQNSDTQYF. CDR3 nucleotide sequence: TGTGCCAGCAGCGGAGGACAGAATTCGGATACGCAGTATTTT.

This clone was detected only once. The J gene is TRBJ2-7, the V gene TRBV5-5; D might be TRBD1 (6 bases). Trimming took off 0 bases at V and 6 bases at J, with 13 bases between the two ends. The length of the CDR3 is 14 residues. Germline loops: CDR1 SGHKS, CDR2 YYEKEE (reference sequence). This chain's CDR3 is CASSLDRVVGEQYF. In DNA, the CDR3 is TGTGCCAGCAGCTTGGACAGGGTTGTCGGCGAGCAGTACTTC. Filled out from reference TRBV5-5 and TRBJ2-7, the complete variable domain reads DAGVTQSPTHLIKTRGQQVTLRCSPISGHKSVSWYQQVLGQGPQFIFQYYEKEERGRGNFPDRFSARQFPNYSSELNVNALLLGDSALYLCASSLDRVVGEQYFGPGTRLTVT.

This clone was detected once. CDR3 coding DNA: TGTGCCAGCAGTCTTTTGGGACAGGGGAGGAACTATGGCTACACCTTC. This sequence encodes CASSLLGQGRNYGYTF. This chain joins TRBV2 and TRBJ1-2; 10 bases align to TRBD1. Germline values: CDR1 SNHLY, CDR2 FYNNEI. The CDR3 is made up of 16 amino acids. The junction had 8 bases not matched to a gene; V was cut back by 5 bases and J by 2 bases.

J is TRBJ2-7 and V is TRBV27; the match to TRBD1 covers 8 bases. Germline V CDR1 and CDR2: MNHEY, SMNVEV (reference sequence). CDR3 length: 14 residues. This CDR3 is CGPRTRDRIYEQYF. CDR3 coding DNA: TGTGGCCCACGAACCCGGGACAGGATCTACGAGCAGTACTTC.

The chain links TRBV12-5 to TRBJ2-5; 7 nucleotides match TRBD2. Germline V gene data show CDR1 as LGHNT and CDR2 as FRNRAP. There are 19 residues in the CDR3. V lost 1 base and J lost 0; bases outside the gene matches: 14. CDR3 DNA: TGTGCTAGTGGTTTGGCCGCGGTCCGGGACGGGAGGTACCAAGAGACCCAGTACTTC. It specifies CASGLAAVRDGRYQETQYF.

This clone showed up just once. The chain links TRBV18 to TRBJ2-1; 7 nucleotides agree with TRBD2. In germline, CDR1 is KGHSH, CDR2 LQKENI. This CDR3 has 15 amino acids. V lost 3 bases and J lost 8; bases outside the gene matches: 10. CDR3 nucleotides: TGTGCCAGCTCACCGAAAGGACTAGAATTGGATGAGCAGTTCTTC. Translation: CASSPKGLELDEQFF. The full variable domain, rest sourced from reference TRBV18 and TRBJ2-1, is NAGVMQNPRHLVRRRGQEARLRCSPMKGHSHVYWYRQLPEEGLKFMVYLQKENIIDESGMPKERFSAEFPKEGPSILRIQQVVRGDSAAYFCASSPKGLELDEQFFGPGTRLTVL.

This chain connects TRBV5-4 to TRBJ1-1; D ambiguous. Trimming removed 4 bases from V and 7 bases from J, with 11 bases in between. This CDR3 is built from 12 residues. The V gene's germline CDR1 is SGHNT and CDR2 YYREEE (reference sequence). The CDR3 DNA follows: TGTGCCAGCAGCGAGGTCATGGGTGAAGCTTTCTTT. This encodes CASSEVMGEAFF.